Included here is one T cell receptor (beta chain) sequence, with context. TCRdb re-called the 5' RACE reads with MiXCR, one entry per CDR3 protein. The profile shows 410,000 or so distinct CDR3 sequences, under 25% of them singletons. The sample is drawn from a study of T-cell memory formation after mild COVID-19. Germline CDR1 is SGHTA and CDR2 is FQGTGA. The CDR3 runs 15 residues. Between the trimmed V and J ends, which lost 3 bases and 4 bases, there was a span of 12 bases. This receptor was identified in an adult woman who had mild COVID-19 (a few samples of this study predate the infection). Cell type and time point are not known. The sequenced sample consisted of PBMCs or a T cell subset sorted from them (not recorded which). This chain uses TRBV7-3 with TRBJ2-2; D is perhaps TRBD2 (5 bases). The CDR3 sequence is CASSFGAVGTGELFF. The CDR3 nucleotides read TGTGCCAGCAGCTTTGGAGCGGTCGGCACCGGGGAGCTGTTTTTT.